One sample yielded the 5 T cell receptor beta chains listed below, sequenced in a study of tumor and adjacent non-tumor tissue in lung cancer. This sample's RNA came from whole unsorted tissue. Distant lung tissue was collected more than 3 cm away from the tumor edge. The library came from three nested PCR rounds adapted from ARM-PCR protocols. MiXCR, run by TCRdb on the multiplex PCR reads, gives a single entry per CDR3 protein. This sample has about 98,000 distinct CDR3 sequences, with around three quarters found just once. Sequenced material: distant non-tumor lung tissue. The receptors come from a man aged 55 to 70 with small cell lung cancer.

This clonotype was seen a handful of times. Compared with germline, one end of the junction differs, possibly owing to a read error. This sequence joins TRBV20-1 and TRBJ1-1, with D unclear. The CDR3 runs 14 residues. Germline CDR1 and CDR2: DFQATT and SNEGSKA (reference sequence). CDR3 region: CNARDHGVDTEAFF. Written as DNA, the CDR3 is TGCAATGCTAGAGATCATGGGGTAGACACTGAAGCTTTCTTT.

About this clonotype: This clone may be a read error of a much larger clone one base away. The chain employs TRBV29-1 and TRBJ2-3; 12 bases map to TRBD2. V trimming: 7 bases; J trimming: 5 bases; junction bases outside the gene matches: 7. This CDR3 comprises 14 residues. Germline CDR1 SQVTM, CDR2 ANQGSEA. CDR3 amino acids: CSGTSGTTQDTQYF. CDR3 sequence (DNA): TGCAGCGGGACTAGCGGGACTACACAAGATACGCAGTATTTT.

V and J are TRBV4-1 and TRBJ2-3; D possibly corresponds to TRBD2 (6 bases). The germline V gene has CDR1 MGHRA and CDR2 YSYEKL. The CDR3 length is 14 residues. The V end lost 1 base, the J end lost 15 bases, and 20 bases lay between the germline ends. CDR3 protein: CASSQAGLFDTHYF. CDR3 nucleotides: TGCGCCAGCAGCCAAGCCGGACTATTCGATACACACTATTTT.

In this sample, this clonotype turned up once. The V and J genes are TRBV10-1 and TRBJ1-2; 9 bases line up with TRBD1. V shed 6 bases and J 7 bases; nucleotides not matched to a gene: 6. This CDR3 is 13 amino acids long. In germline, CDR1 is WNHNN, CDR2 SYGVQD (reference sequence). The CDR3 sequence: CASRDRGGGGYTF. CDR3 DNA: TGCGCCAGCAGGGACAGGGGTGGGGGTGGCTACACCTTC.

This clonotype was counted once. This CDR3 is missing its conserved last phenylalanine or tryptophan, likely due to a read error. The DNA is left out, because the CDR3 cannot be placed on it with certainty; the CDR3 is given as TCRdb lists it. The CDR3 sequence is CASSSRGAYIGEPFL. This chain links TRBV4-1 with TRBJ2-2; the table's D gene call, TRBD1, was not cross checked with the DNA. A total of 15 residues make up the CDR3, ends included. The germline CDR1 and CDR2 sequences are MGHRA and YSYEKL.